Below, 31 T cell receptor beta chains from the same sample are listed, as sequenced in a study of siplizumab effects on memory and regulatory T cells. Here immunoSEQ multiplex PCR was the method, and the copy in TCRdb shows in-frame clones only, minus some. Of approximately 50,000 clones in the sample, about 93% were seen once. The sample comprised CD8+ T cells sorted from blood. Every receptor here comes from a human donor in good health.

The V and J genes are TRBV6-5 and TRBJ2-1; 7 nucleotides line up with TRBD1. V was clipped by 5 bases and J by 8 bases; unmatched bases: 3. Germline lookup yields CDR1 MNHEY and CDR2 SVGAGI. This CDR3 region has 12 residues. This CDR3 is CASSNRGHEQFF. DNA for the CDR3: TGTGCCAGCAGTAACAGGGGTCATGAGCAGTTCTTC.

The rearrangement joins TRBV27 to TRBJ2-7, with 7 bases lining up with TRBD2. The germline gives CDR1 MNHEY, CDR2 SMNVEV (reference sequence). The CDR3 totals 14 residues. V lost 5 bases and J lost 5; bases outside the gene matches: 9. CDR3 region: CASSPGGWAHEQYF. The CDR3 DNA follows: TGTGCCAGCAGTCCGGGGGGTTGGGCCCACGAGCAGTACTTC.

In its sample, this clone was seen once. The J gene is TRBJ2-1, the V gene TRBV7-9; weak D call: TRBD2 (5 bases). The V gene lost 5 bases and the J gene lost 5 bases, with 19 bases spanning the gap. The germline CDR1 and CDR2 sequences are SEHNR and FQNEAQ (reference sequence). This CDR3 comprises 16 residues. CDR3 protein: CASSLTGLGSHNEQFF. The DNA for the CDR3 is TGTGCCAGCAGCCTCACTGGCCTTGGGAGCCACAATGAGCAGTTCTTC.

The rearrangement uses TRBV5-6 and TRBJ2-4; D gene uncertain. CDR1 and CDR2 from the germline V gene are SGHDT and YYEEEE. The CDR3 is made up of 13 amino acids. The germline V and J ends were trimmed by 1 base and 5 bases, with 7 bases remaining between them. The DNA of the CDR3 is TGTGCCAGCAGCTTGCGTGGCGAAAACATTCAGTACTTC. This gives the protein CASSLRGENIQYF. The full variable domain, its missing parts supplied by reference TRBV5-6 and TRBJ2-4, is DAGVTQSPTHLIKTRGQQVTLRCSPKSGHDTVSWYQQALGQGPQFIFQYYEEEERQRGNFPDRFSGHQFPNYSSELNVNALLLGDSALYLCASSLRGENIQYFGAGTRLSVL.

This clone was seen a single time. V and J are TRBV15 and TRBJ1-4; D uncertain. The CDR3 length is 12 residues. The V and J ends lost 6 bases and 7 bases respectively, with 9 bases between them. CDR1 and CDR2 (germline): LNHNV, YYDKDF (reference sequence). The CDR3 DNA is TGTGCCACCAGTTTCCCAAGTGAAAAACTGTTTTTT. As protein: CATSFPSEKLFF.

This chain joins TRBV13 and TRBJ2-1, with TRBD2 matching 8 bases. The CDR3 has 16 amino acids. Germline lookup yields CDR1 PRHDT and CDR2 FYEKMQ (reference sequence). V lost 4 bases to trimming and J lost 7 bases; unmatched junction nucleotides: 12. In DNA, the CDR3 is TGTGCCAGCAGCTCTCAGGTCCGGGAGGGCCGGAATGAGCAGTTCTTC. This translates into CASSSQVREGRNEQFF.

This clone was seen just once. In nucleotides, the CDR3 is TGCGCCAGCAGCCTCCTATATTCCTCGCGGCAGAATGAGCAGTTCTTC. Amino acid sequence: CASSLLYSSRQNEQFF. The rearrangement uses TRBV4-1 and TRBJ2-1; no clear D. V was trimmed by 4 bases and J by 7 bases, leaving 20 bases between them. In germline, CDR1 is MGHRA, CDR2 YSYEKL. CDR3 size: 16 residues.

This chain joins TRBV19 and TRBJ2-3; D may be TRBD2 (5 bases). The CDR3 totals 12 residues. Trimming left V 3 bases short and J 6 bases short, with 7 bases between. Germline CDR1 is LNHDA and CDR2 is SQIVND (reference sequence). The CDR3 coding sequence is TGTGCCAGTAGTATCCCGGGGGATACGCAGTATTTT. This gives the protein CASSIPGDTQYF.

J is TRBJ2-3 and V is TRBV27; no firm D call. The germline V and J ends were trimmed by 4 bases and 4 bases, with 6 bases remaining between them. The CDR3 extends over 12 amino acids. The germline V gene encodes CDR1 MNHEY and CDR2 SMNVEV (reference sequence). CDR3 in DNA: TGTGCCAGCAGTTCCTATCCAGATACGCAGTATTTT. Residues: CASSSYPDTQYF.

The V call is TRBV7-2, the J call TRBJ2-1; D perhaps matches TRBD1 (6 bases). CDR1 is SGHTA and CDR2 is FQGNSA in the germline V gene. V gave up 5 bases and J gave up 7 bases, with 12 bases separating them. The CDR3 runs to 13 residues. This CDR3 reads CASSLYQGNEQFF. The CDR3 coding sequence is TGTGCCAGCAGCCTTTACCAGGGGAATGAGCAGTTCTTC. The whole variable domain, filled in from reference TRBV7-2 and TRBJ2-1, reads GAGVSQSPSNKVTEKGKDVELRCDPISGHTALYWYRQSLGQGLEFLIYFQGNSAPDKSGLPSDRFSAERTGGSVSTLTIQRTQQEDSAVYLCASSLYQGNEQFFGPGTRLTVL.

This clone was seen a single time. V usage is TRBV5-6 and J usage is TRBJ2-7, with 7 nucleotides matching TRBD2. The germline V gene encodes CDR1 SGHDT and CDR2 YYEEEE. Trimming took 4 bases from V and 3 from J; bases not matched to a gene: 7. The CDR3 runs 14 residues. CDR3 sequence: CASSLMTSIYEQYF. The CDR3 DNA reads TGTGCCAGCAGCCTTATGACTAGCATCTACGAGCAGTACTTC.

The V gene is TRBV27, the J gene TRBJ2-7; 9 positions match TRBD1. Germline CDR1 and CDR2: MNHEY and SMNVEV (reference sequence). The CDR3 runs to 15 residues. V dropped 5 bases and J dropped 7; count of bases not matched to a gene: 12. This CDR3 reads CASSLTGGVRREQYF. CDR3 DNA: TGTGCCAGCAGTCTCACAGGGGGCGTCCGGAGGGAGCAGTACTTC.

This chain joins TRBV4-2 and TRBJ2-2; possibly TRBD2 for D (6 bases). The germline V and J ends were trimmed by 0 bases and 1 base, with 9 bases remaining between them. CDR1 is LGHNA and CDR2 is YNFKEQ in the germline V gene. The CDR3 runs 16 residues. As DNA, the CDR3 is TGTGCCAGCAGCCAAGAAGCCGGGGGGAACACCGGGGAGCTGTTTTTT. Its protein product is CASSQEAGGNTGELFF.

V is TRBV10-3 and J is TRBJ1-1; D unclear. V was clipped by 4 bases and J by 3 bases, with 9 bases between them. CDR1 is ENHRY and CDR2 is SYGVKD in the germline V gene. The CDR3 sequence is 13 residues long. CDR3 residues: CAISVEADTEAFF. The CDR3 DNA follows: TGTGCCATCAGTGTTGAGGCGGACACTGAAGCTTTCTTT.

The V gene is TRBV6-4, the J gene TRBJ2-1; a possible D gene is TRBD1 (6 bases). The CDR3 runs to 15 residues. CDR1 and CDR2 from the germline V gene are MRHNA and SNTAGT. Trimming removed 6 bases from V and 2 bases from J, with 14 bases in between. This CDR3 is CASSPTGRPYNEQFF. The CDR3 bases are TGTGCCAGCAGCCCGACAGGACGGCCCTACAATGAGCAGTTCTTC.

This rearrangement joins TRBV27 to TRBJ2-7; the D is unclear. V was clipped by 4 bases and J by 0 bases, with 10 bases between them. This CDR3 contains 14 residues. Germline CDR1 MNHEY, CDR2 SMNVEV (reference sequence). CDR3 DNA: TGTGCCAGCAGTTATGGGGTCGACTCCTACGAGCAGTACTTC. This gives the protein CASSYGVDSYEQYF.

This clone was seen once. The chain uses TRBV10-1 and TRBJ2-1; D uncertain. V shed 6 bases and J shed 7 bases, with 10 bases lying between them. The CDR3 is made up of 12 amino acids. CDR1 WNHNN and CDR2 SYGVQD come from the germline V gene (reference sequence). The CDR3, as DNA: TGCGCCAGCAGGGATGGATCGAATGAGCAGTTCTTC. This translates into CASRDGSNEQFF.

This chain connects TRBV15 to TRBJ2-5; no definite D call. Germline CDR1 is LNHNV and CDR2 is YYDKDF (reference sequence). Trimming took 0 bases from V and 1 from J, leaving 12 bases between them. The CDR3 is made up of 16 amino acids. The chain's CDR3 is CATSREDRPLQETQYF. Here the CDR3 DNA reads TGTGCCACCAGCAGAGAGGACCGGCCCCTCCAAGAGACCCAGTACTTC.

This chain uses TRBV7-8 with TRBJ2-5; unclear D gene. This CDR3 comprises 12 residues. The germline CDR1 and CDR2 sequences are SGHVS and FQNEAQ. Trimming shortened V by 7 bases and J by 4 bases, and 10 bases separated the two germline ends. The CDR3: CASISILETQYF. The CDR3 DNA reads as TGTGCCAGCATATCTATCCTAGAGACCCAGTACTTC.

The gene calls are TRBV5-4 and TRBJ2-4; the match to TRBD1 covers 7 bases. This CDR3 has 16 amino acids. Germline V gene sequence: CDR1 SGHNT, CDR2 YYREEE (reference sequence). The V gene end was trimmed by 0 bases and the J gene end by 6 bases; junction bases not matched to a gene: 9. Here the CDR3 DNA reads TGTGCCAGCAGCTTGGAGGGACAGATGTTAGGAAACATTCAGTACTTC. Translation gives CASSLEGQMLGNIQYF.

The V and J genes are TRBV28 and TRBJ1-1, with no clear D. V lost 6 bases and J 5 bases, leaving 13 bases between the germline ends. The CDR3 contains 13 residues. CDR1 and CDR2 from the germline V gene are MDHEN and SYDVKM. CDR3 DNA sequence: TGTGCCAGCAGATGGACCTCTAGGACTGAAGCTTTCTTT. Protein product: CASRWTSRTEAFF.

A single count supports this clone. The chain is built from TRBV28 and TRBJ1-3; D is undetermined. This CDR3 spans 14 amino acids. Germline CDR1 and CDR2: MDHEN and SYDVKM. The V gene lost 7 bases and the J gene lost 0 bases, with 10 bases spanning the gap. The CDR3 loop reads CASTQSYSGNTIYF. Here the CDR3 DNA reads TGTGCCAGCACCCAGTCGTACTCTGGAAACACCATATATTTT.

This clone was picked up one time. The V and J genes are TRBV23-1 and TRBJ2-2; D unclear. TRBV23-1 is assigned to the ORF class and has an uncertain function. V was pared by 0 bases and J by 1 base, with 6 bases between. The CDR3 is made up of 15 amino acids. The CDR3 loop is CASSQSGQNTGELFF. DNA of the CDR3: TGCGCCAGCAGTCAATCTGGGCAGAACACCGGGGAGCTGTTTTTT.

The chain joins TRBV27 to TRBJ2-7, with 12 bases identical to TRBD2. The V gene's germline CDR1 is MNHEY and CDR2 SMNVEV (reference sequence). This CDR3 comprises 18 residues. V was clipped by 6 bases and J by 3 bases; unmatched bases: 15. Here the CDR3 reads CASSPRLAGGPINYEQYF. CDR3 coding DNA: TGTGCCAGCAGCCCACGCCTAGCGGGAGGGCCCATTAACTACGAGCAGTACTTC.

V and J are TRBV5-5 and TRBJ2-6, with 7 bases matching TRBD1. Germline V gene data show CDR1 as SGHKS and CDR2 as YYEKEE (reference sequence). V lost 3 bases, J lost 4 bases, and 4 bases stayed unmatched. This CDR3 contains 15 residues. As DNA, the CDR3 is TGTGCCAGCAGCTGGGACAGCCCAGGGGCCAACGTCCTGACTTTC. It encodes CASSWDSPGANVLTF.

A single count supports this clone. The J gene is TRBJ1-1, the V gene TRBV27, with no clear D. Germline V lookup: CDR1 MNHEY, CDR2 SMNVEV (reference sequence). The ends were cut back, 3 bases at V and 3 bases at J, with 14 bases in the middle. This CDR3 region has 15 residues. CDR3 sequence reads: CASSLQAIPDTEAFF. DNA of the CDR3: TGTGCCAGCAGTTTGCAAGCCATCCCAGACACTGAAGCTTTCTTT.

This clone came up once. This chain joins TRBV7-8 and TRBJ1-2; 9 positions agree with TRBD1. This CDR3 is built from 15 residues. J lost 4 bases, V lost 4 bases, and 7 bases had no gene match. CDR1 is SGHVS, CDR2 FQNEAQ, per germline. The CDR3 DNA sequence: TGTGCCAGCAGCTCCGGACAGGGGATCACCTATGGCTACACCTTC. Translation: CASSSGQGITYGYTF.

This clone was counted a few times. The chain uses TRBV30 and TRBJ1-1, with D perhaps matching TRBD1 (5 bases). The V end lost 3 bases, the J end lost 1 base, and 12 bases lay between the germline ends. There are 14 residues in the CDR3. Germline V lookup: CDR1 GTSNPN, CDR2 SVGIG (reference sequence). The CDR3: CAWSPDSANTEAFF. CDR3 nucleotides: TGTGCCTGGAGCCCAGACAGCGCGAACACTGAAGCTTTCTTT.

The chain recombines TRBV28 with TRBJ2-2, with 10 positions matching TRBD2. The germline V gene has CDR1 MDHEN and CDR2 SYDVKM. Unmatched junction bases numbered 14, after V lost 7 bases and J lost 0 bases. The CDR3 covers 19 residues. CDR3 sequence (DNA): TGTGCCAGCATCACGAGGTATAGCGGGAGGATTCCGAACACCGGGGAGCTGTTTTTT. Its protein product is CASITRYSGRIPNTGELFF.

The genes are TRBV11-2 and TRBJ2-7; 8 positions match TRBD2. The CDR3 consists of 18 residues. Trimming cost V 5 bases and J 2 bases; bases outside gene matches: 17. Germline lookup yields CDR1 SGHAT and CDR2 FQNNGV. CDR3 amino acids: CASSLNKIAGPRTYEQYF. In DNA, the CDR3 is TGTGCCAGCAGCCTGAATAAGATAGCGGGACCTCGGACCTACGAGCAGTACTTC.

This clone was found a few times. This chain uses TRBV7-9 with TRBJ1-1; D not resolved. The ends were cut back, 4 bases at V and 0 bases at J, with 18 bases in the middle. The CDR3 has 17 residues. CDR1 is SEHNR, CDR2 FQNEAQ, per germline (reference sequence). The CDR3, as DNA: TGTGCCAGCAGCTCAGCCCGAGGAGACGGCCTGAACACTGAAGCTTTCTTT. It encodes CASSSARGDGLNTEAFF. Based on the CDR3 plus reference TRBV7-9 and TRBJ1-1, the full variable domain is DTGVSQNPRHKITKRGQNVTFRCDPISEHNRLYWYRQTLGQGPEFLTYFQNEAQLEKSRLLSDRFSAERPKGSFSTLEIQRTEQGDSAMYLCASSSARGDGLNTEAFFGQGTRLTVV.